This T cell receptor (beta chain) emerged from a study of identical twins. Study-wide points: The conclusions drew on cross-sectional statistical analysis instead of tracking the same donors. The study found excess low generation probability among twin-shared out-of-frame alpha sequences.

Trimming removed 4 bases at V and 0 bases at J, with 10 bases between. In germline, CDR1 is LNHNV, CDR2 YYDKDF (reference sequence). The CDR3 extends over 15 amino acids. This clonotype was observed a handful of times. Its antigen remains unknown. Only healthy Caucasians were included as donors. It was template switching that added a universal primer site, and there were unique molecular identifiers on the cDNA. MiXCR, run by TCRdb on the 5' RACE reads, gives a single entry per CDR3 protein. The table shows 1,800,000 or so distinct CDR3 sequences, with roughly 35% occurring only once. The sequencing input was cord blood. The gene calls are TRBV15 and TRBJ2-1; D unresolved. The TCR originated in a newborn girl in good health. CDR3 sequence (DNA): TGTGCCACCAGCATTAACTTAAACTCCTACAATGAGCAGTTCTTC. Its translation: CATSINLNSYNEQFF.